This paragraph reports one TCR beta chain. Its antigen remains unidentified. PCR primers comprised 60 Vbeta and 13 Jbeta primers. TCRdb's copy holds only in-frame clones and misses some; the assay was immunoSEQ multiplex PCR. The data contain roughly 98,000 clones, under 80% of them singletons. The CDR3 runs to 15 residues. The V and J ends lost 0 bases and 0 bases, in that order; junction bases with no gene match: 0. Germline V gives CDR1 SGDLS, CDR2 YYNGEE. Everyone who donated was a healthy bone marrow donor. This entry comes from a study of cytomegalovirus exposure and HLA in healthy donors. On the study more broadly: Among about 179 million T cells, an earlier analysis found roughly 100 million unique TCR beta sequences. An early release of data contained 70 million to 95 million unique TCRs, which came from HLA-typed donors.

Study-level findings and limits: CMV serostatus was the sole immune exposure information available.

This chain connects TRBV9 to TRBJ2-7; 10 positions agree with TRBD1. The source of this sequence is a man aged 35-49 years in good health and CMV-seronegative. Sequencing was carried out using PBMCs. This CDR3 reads CASSVGTGGSYEQYF. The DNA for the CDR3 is TGTGCCAGCAGCGTAGGGACAGGGGGCTCCTACGAGCAGTACTTC.